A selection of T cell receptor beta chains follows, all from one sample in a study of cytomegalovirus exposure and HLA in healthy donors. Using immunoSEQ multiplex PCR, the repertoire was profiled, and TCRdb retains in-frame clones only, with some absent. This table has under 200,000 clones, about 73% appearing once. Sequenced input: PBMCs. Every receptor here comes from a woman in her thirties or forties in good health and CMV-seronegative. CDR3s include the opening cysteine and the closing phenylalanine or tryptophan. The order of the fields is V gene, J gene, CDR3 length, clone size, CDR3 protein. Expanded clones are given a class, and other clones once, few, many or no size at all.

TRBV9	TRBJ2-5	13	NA	CASSRQGGETQYF
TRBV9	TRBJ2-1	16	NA	CASSEKTSGWYNEQFF
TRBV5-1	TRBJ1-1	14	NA	CASRPGTETTEAFF
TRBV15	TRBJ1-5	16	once	CATSRDGRVGDQPQHF
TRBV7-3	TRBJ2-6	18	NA	CASSYDRGYRSGANVLTF
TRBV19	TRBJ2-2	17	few	CASKNGGWGLTTGELFF
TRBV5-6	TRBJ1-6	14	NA	CASSSGQTNSPLHF
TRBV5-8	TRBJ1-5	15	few	CASSFRGALEEPQHF
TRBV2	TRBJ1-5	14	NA	CASSLGENNQPQHF
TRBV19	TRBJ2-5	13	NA	CASSGSNQETQYF
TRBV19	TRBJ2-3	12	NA	CASSIARDTQYF
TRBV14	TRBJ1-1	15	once	CASSQRLLTGTEAFF
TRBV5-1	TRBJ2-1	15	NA	CASSLVRGVGNEQFF
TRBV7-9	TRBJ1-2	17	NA	CASSSVGEGYSDYGYTF
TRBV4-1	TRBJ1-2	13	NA	CASSHGDNYGYTF
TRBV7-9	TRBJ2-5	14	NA	CASSFRALRETQYF
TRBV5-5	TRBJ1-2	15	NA	CASSLATAGVYGYTF
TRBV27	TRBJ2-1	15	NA	CASSLFGGGYNEQFF
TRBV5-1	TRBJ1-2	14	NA	CASSRDRDNYGYTF
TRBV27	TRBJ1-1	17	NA	CASRPSRGVRANTEAFF
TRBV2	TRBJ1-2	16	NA	CASSPLSTGYNYGYTF
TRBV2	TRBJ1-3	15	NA	CASSVNRDSGNTIYF
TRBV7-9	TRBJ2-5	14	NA	CASSLMTGDETQYF
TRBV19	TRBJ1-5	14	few	CASSIGQGVQPQHF
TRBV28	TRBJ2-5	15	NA	CASSPRGHPKETQYF
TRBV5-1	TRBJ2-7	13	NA	CASSLVSSYEQYF
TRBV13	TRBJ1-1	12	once	CASSLRGIEAFF
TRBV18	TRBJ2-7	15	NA	CASSPRASGSYEQYF
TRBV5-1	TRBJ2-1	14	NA	CASSLSTAYNEQFF
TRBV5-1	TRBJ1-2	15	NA	CASSPTFGRNYGYTF
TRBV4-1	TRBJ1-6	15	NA	CASSPPERPNSPLHF
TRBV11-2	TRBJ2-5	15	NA	CASSVTTGSGETQYF
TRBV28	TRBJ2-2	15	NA	CASSLIAGETGELFF
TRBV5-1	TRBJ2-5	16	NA	CASSLAGTSGGETQYF
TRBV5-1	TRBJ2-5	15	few	CASSPKGLDQETQYF
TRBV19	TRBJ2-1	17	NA	CASSIFLRDRVNNEQFF
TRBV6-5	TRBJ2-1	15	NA	CASSYGTGGRGEQFF
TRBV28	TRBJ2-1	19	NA	CATTLGGQGWGSAANEQFF
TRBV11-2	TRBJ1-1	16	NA	CASSLDFASMNTEAFF
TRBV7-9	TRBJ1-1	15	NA	CASSLLRTTNTEAFF
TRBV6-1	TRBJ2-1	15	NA	CASSTQGNDYNEQFF
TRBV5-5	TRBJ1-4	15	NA	CASSRQGQTNEKLFF
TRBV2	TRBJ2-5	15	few	CASGTSGGVFGTQYF
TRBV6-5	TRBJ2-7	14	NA	CASSPATGTYEQYF
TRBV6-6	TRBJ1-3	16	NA	CASSSAGVPSGNTIYF
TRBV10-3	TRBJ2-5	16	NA	CAISEGTSGGQETQYF
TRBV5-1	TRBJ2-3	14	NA	CASTRTGSPDTQYF
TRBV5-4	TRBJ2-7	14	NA	CASSPPTGNREQYF
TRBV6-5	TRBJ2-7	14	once	CASSYSRWPYEQYF